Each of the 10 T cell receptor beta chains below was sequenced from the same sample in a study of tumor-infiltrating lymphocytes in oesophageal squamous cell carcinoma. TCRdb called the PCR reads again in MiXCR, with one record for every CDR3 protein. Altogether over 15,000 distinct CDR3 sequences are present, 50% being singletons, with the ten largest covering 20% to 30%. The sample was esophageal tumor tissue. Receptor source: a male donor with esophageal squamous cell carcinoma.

The CDR3 spells CASRSLAGRANTGELYF. The CDR3 nucleotides are TGCGCCAGCAGGAGCCTGGCGGGGCGAGCGAACACCGGGGAGCTGTATTTT. The genes are TRBV10-2 and TRBJ2-3; maybe TRBD2 (6 bases). V lost 6 bases, J lost 14 bases, and 33 bases lay in between. Per the germline V gene, CDR1 is WSHSY and CDR2 is SAAADI. The length of the CDR3 is 17 residues.

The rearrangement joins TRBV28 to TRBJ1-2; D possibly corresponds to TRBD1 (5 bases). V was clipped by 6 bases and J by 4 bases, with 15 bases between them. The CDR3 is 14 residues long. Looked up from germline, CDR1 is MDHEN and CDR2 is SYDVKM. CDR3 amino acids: CASRSDSVFYGYTF. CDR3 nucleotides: TGTGCCAGCAGATCTGACAGCGTCTTCTATGGCTACACCTTC.

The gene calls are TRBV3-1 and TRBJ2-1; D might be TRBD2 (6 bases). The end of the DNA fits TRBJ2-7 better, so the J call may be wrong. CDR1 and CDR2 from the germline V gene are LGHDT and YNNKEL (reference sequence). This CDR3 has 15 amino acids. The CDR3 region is CASSPPGSGYNEQYF. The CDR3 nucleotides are TGTGCCAGCAGCCCCCCAGGGAGCGGGTACAATGAGCAGTACTTC.

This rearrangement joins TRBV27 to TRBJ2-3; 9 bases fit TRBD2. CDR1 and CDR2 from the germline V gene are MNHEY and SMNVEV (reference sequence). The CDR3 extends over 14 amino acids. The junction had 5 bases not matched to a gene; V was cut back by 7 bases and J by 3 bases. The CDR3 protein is CASKPGLATDTQYF. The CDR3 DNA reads TGTGCCAGCAAACCTGGACTAGCGACAGATACGCAGTATTTT.

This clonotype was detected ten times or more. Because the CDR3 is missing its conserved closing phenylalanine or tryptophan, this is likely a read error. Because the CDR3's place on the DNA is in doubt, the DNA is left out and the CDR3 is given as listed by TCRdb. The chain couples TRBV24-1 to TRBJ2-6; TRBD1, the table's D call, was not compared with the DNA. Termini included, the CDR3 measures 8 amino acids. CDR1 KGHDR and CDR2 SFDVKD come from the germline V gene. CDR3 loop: CATSEGGV.

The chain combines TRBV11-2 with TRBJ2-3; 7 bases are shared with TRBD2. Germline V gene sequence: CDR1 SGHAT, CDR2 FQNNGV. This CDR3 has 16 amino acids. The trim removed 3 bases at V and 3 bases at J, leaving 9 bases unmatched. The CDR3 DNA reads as TGTGCCAGCAGCTTCCGTGGCGGGAGACGTACAGATACGCAGTATTTT. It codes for CASSFRGGRRTDTQYF.

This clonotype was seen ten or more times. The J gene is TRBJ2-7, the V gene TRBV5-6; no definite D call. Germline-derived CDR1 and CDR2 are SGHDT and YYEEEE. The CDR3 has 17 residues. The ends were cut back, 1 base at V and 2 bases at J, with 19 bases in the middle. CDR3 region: CASSLPRRINTTYEQYF. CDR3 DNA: TGTGCCAGCAGCTTGCCGAGACGGATAAACACTACCTACGAGCAGTACTTC.

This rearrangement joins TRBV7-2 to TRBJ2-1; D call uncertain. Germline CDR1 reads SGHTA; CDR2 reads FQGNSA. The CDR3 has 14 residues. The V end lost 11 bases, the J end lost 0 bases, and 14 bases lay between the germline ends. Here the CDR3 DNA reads TGTGCCGCGGCCGACTCGTTCTCCTACAATGAGCAGTTCTTC. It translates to CAAADSFSYNEQFF.

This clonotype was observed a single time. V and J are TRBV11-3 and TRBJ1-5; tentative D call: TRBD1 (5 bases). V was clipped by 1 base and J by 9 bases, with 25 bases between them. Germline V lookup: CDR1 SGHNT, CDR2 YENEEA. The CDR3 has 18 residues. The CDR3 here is CASSLVTPTIPSQGPQHF. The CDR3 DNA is TGTGCCAGCAGCTTAGTGACTCCGACTATCCCTTCCCAGGGGCCCCAGCATTTT.

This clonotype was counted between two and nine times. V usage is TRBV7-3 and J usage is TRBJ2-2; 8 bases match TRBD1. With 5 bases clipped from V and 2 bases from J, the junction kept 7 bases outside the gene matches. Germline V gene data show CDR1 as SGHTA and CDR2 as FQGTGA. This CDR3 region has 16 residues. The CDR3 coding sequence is TGTGCCAGCAGCCCCGGAGGACAGGGTAACACCGGGGAGCTGTTTTTT. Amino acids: CASSPGGQGNTGELFF.